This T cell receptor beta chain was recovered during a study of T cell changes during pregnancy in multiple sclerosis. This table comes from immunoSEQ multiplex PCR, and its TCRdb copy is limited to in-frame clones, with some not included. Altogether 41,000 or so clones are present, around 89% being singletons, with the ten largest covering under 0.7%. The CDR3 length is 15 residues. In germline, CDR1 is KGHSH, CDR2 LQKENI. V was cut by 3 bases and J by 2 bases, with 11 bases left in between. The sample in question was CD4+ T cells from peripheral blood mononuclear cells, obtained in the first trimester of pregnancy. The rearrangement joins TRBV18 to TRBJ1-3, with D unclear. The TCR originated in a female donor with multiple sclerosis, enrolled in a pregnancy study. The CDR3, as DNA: TGTGCCAGCTCACCGTTGCGTATGGCTGGAAACACCATATATTTT. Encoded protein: CASSPLRMAGNTIYF.